The 30 T cell receptor beta chains given below trace back to one sample, sequenced in a study of cytomegalovirus exposure and HLA in healthy donors. PCR involved 60 Vbeta and 13 Jbeta primers. Using immunoSEQ multiplex PCR, the repertoire was profiled, and TCRdb retains in-frame clones only, with some absent. Here the sample spans 25,000 to 30,000 clones, 62% being singletons. The sequenced sample was PBMCs. The receptors shown here come from a male donor in good health and CMV-seropositive.

The gene calls are TRBV6-5 and TRBJ2-2; TRBD2 aligns across 9 bases. Per germline, CDR1 MNHEY and CDR2 SVGAGI. V lost 8 bases to trimming and J lost 2 bases; unmatched junction nucleotides: 6. The CDR3 has 15 amino acids. Here the CDR3 reads CASGLAGDNTGELFF. In nucleotides, the CDR3 is TGTGCCAGCGGGTTAGCGGGGGATAACACCGGGGAGCTGTTTTTT.

The V gene is TRBV28, the J gene TRBJ1-2; unclear D gene. The CDR3 sequence is 12 residues long. V was trimmed by 3 bases and J by 2 bases, leaving 4 bases between them. Germline values: CDR1 MDHEN, CDR2 SYDVKM. The CDR3 spells CASSFPNYGYTF. The CDR3 region has the DNA TGTGCCAGCAGTTTCCCAAACTATGGCTACACCTTC.

The J gene is TRBJ1-5, the V gene TRBV27; perhaps TRBD1 as D (6 bases). Germline lookup yields CDR1 MNHEY and CDR2 SMNVEV (reference sequence). The CDR3 sequence is 14 residues long. The ends were cut back, 5 bases at V and 6 bases at J, with 14 bases in the middle. The CDR3 loop is CASSKQGLGQPQHF. In DNA form, the CDR3 reads TGTGCCAGCAGTAAACAGGGTCTCGGTCAGCCCCAGCATTTT.

The rearrangement uses TRBV7-9 and TRBJ1-1; 7 positions agree with TRBD1. Germline trimming cut 1 base from V and 1 base from J; bases unmatched to any gene: 3. The CDR3 covers 15 residues. CDR1 is SEHNR, CDR2 FQNEAQ, per germline (reference sequence). The CDR3 DNA sequence: TGTGCCAGCAGCTTAGATCCAGGGGGGAACACTGAAGCTTTCTTT. This sequence encodes CASSLDPGGNTEAFF.

This clone has a handful of counts. The gene calls are TRBV5-1 and TRBJ1-1; 9 bases agree with TRBD1. Trimming took 2 bases from V and 2 from J; bases not matched to a gene: 4. The CDR3 consists of 15 residues. CDR1 is SGHRS and CDR2 is YFSETQ in the germline V gene. CDR3 loop: CASSFRQGDNTEAFF. For the CDR3, the DNA is TGCGCCAGCAGCTTTCGACAGGGGGATAACACTGAAGCTTTCTTT.

As for this clone: Other DNA sequences of this sample code for an identical CDR3. V is TRBV5-4 and J is TRBJ1-1; possibly TRBD1 for D (6 bases). The V end lost 5 bases, the J end lost 0 bases, and 14 bases lay between the germline ends. The CDR3 is made up of 15 amino acids. CDR1 and CDR2 (germline): SGHNT, YYREEE (reference sequence). The CDR3 here is CASRRQGFLNTEAFF. CDR3 DNA sequence: TGTGCCAGCAGACGTCAGGGGTTTTTGAACACTGAAGCTTTCTTT.

J is TRBJ1-1 and V is TRBV5-1, with D maybe TRBD1 (5 bases). Looked up from germline, CDR1 is SGHRS and CDR2 is YFSETQ. V dropped 3 bases and J dropped 1 base, with 16 bases sitting between them. There are 16 residues in the CDR3. This CDR3 reads CASSSRTDTTNTEAFF. DNA of the CDR3: TGCGCCAGCAGCTCCCGGACGGACACGACGAACACTGAAGCTTTCTTT.

With regard to this clone: At one of its ends the junction is not consistent with the germline gene, which may arise from a read error. The chain combines TRBV4-1 with TRBJ1-1; a weak D match, TRBD1 (6 bases). Germline CDR1 MGHRA, CDR2 YSYEKL. The CDR3 totals 18 residues. The CDR3 DNA reads as TGCGCCAACAGCCAAGATTACGCCGGAGCGACAGGGAACACTGAAGCTTTCTTT. It codes for CANSQDYAGATGNTEAFF.

The chain recombines TRBV27 with TRBJ1-1, with 8 bases that match TRBD1. V trimming: 7 bases; J trimming: 3 bases; junction bases outside the gene matches: 7. The CDR3 contains 14 residues. CDR1 and CDR2 from the germline V gene are MNHEY and SMNVEV (reference sequence). CDR3 residues: CASKLGQAYTEAFF. CDR3 DNA sequence: TGTGCCAGCAAGTTGGGACAGGCATACACTGAAGCTTTCTTT.

V usage is TRBV27 and J usage is TRBJ1-2; 7 bases fit TRBD1. V dropped 5 bases and J dropped 5; count of bases not matched to a gene: 14. CDR3 length: 16 amino acids. CDR1 MNHEY and CDR2 SMNVEV come from the germline V gene (reference sequence). CDR3 DNA sequence: TGTGCCAGCAGTCGAACCACACAGGGGTCGCTATATGGCTACACCTTC. This translates into CASSRTTQGSLYGYTF.

This chain links TRBV7-9 with TRBJ2-1, with 10 bases that match TRBD2. The germline V gene has CDR1 SEHNR and CDR2 FQNEAQ (reference sequence). Trimming cost V 4 bases and J 10 bases; bases outside gene matches: 10. This CDR3 is built from 15 residues. The DNA for the CDR3 is TGTGCCAGCAGCTCATCCACTAGCGGGGCAGAAGAGCAGTTCTTC. The encoded protein is CASSSSTSGAEEQFF.

The genes are TRBV11-3 and TRBJ1-6; the match to TRBD1 covers 8 bases. This CDR3 is built from 15 residues. V lost 6 bases to trimming and J lost 7 bases; unmatched junction nucleotides: 8. Germline V lookup: CDR1 SGHNT, CDR2 YENEEA. The CDR3 here is CASRSATGANSPLHF. CDR3 nucleotides: TGTGCCAGCAGGTCCGCGACAGGGGCAAATTCACCCCTCCACTTT.

The chain carries TRBV6-4 and TRBJ2-7, with D perhaps matching TRBD1 (6 bases). Germline CDR1 MRHNA, CDR2 SNTAGT. Trimming removed 4 bases at V and 0 bases at J, with 10 bases between. This CDR3 is built from 14 residues. CDR3 residues: CASSGDIFSYEQYF. The CDR3, as DNA: TGTGCCAGCAGTGGGGACATCTTCTCCTACGAGCAGTACTTC.

This clone came up once. This chain connects TRBV2 to TRBJ2-6, with 9 nucleotides matching TRBD1. The CDR3 length is 17 residues. The V gene's germline CDR1 is SNHLY and CDR2 FYNNEI. The V and J ends lost 4 bases and 2 bases, in that order; junction bases with no gene match: 6. Written as DNA, the CDR3 is TGTGCCAGCAGTGGAGGGACAGGGCGCGCTGGGGCCAACGTCCTGACTTTC. Translating it yields CASSGGTGRAGANVLTF.

Only a few counts were recorded for this clone. The J gene is TRBJ1-4, the V gene TRBV6-5, with a possible D match to TRBD1 (5 bases). V was clipped by 6 bases and J by 2 bases, with 10 bases between them. The CDR3 has 14 residues. Germline CDR1 MNHEY, CDR2 SVGAGI. The CDR3 DNA reads as TGTGCCAGCAGAAGGGGTTGGACTAATGAAAAACTGTTTTTT. Translating it yields CASRRGWTNEKLFF.

This chain uses TRBV6-5 with TRBJ1-1; a weak D match, TRBD1 (5 bases). CDR1 and CDR2 from the germline V gene are MNHEY and SVGAGI. The V and J ends lost 0 bases and 2 bases respectively, with 10 bases between them. The CDR3 has 15 residues. The DNA of the CDR3 is TGTGCCAGCAGTTACTCGGGACTGCGCAACACTGAAGCTTTCTTT. Encoded protein: CASSYSGLRNTEAFF.

In DNA form, the CDR3 reads TGTGCCAGCAGCCCACCGGGACTAGAAGCCGAGCAGTACTTC. This gives the protein CASSPPGLEAEQYF. J is TRBJ2-7 and V is TRBV7-8; 8 bases line up with TRBD2. Germline assignment: CDR1 SGHVS and CDR2 FQNEAQ. This CDR3 contains 14 residues. J lost 6 bases, V lost 5 bases, and 9 bases had no gene match.

As to this clone: At one of its ends the junction is not consistent with the germline gene, which may arise from a read error. CDR3 region: CAISGGNEQFF. In DNA form, the CDR3 reads TGTGCCATCAGTGGGGGGAATGAGCAGTTCTTC. This chain links TRBV6-5 with TRBJ2-1; possibly TRBD2 for D (6 bases). This CDR3 region has 11 residues. Germline CDR1 is MNHEY and CDR2 is SVGAGI.

This chain uses TRBV7-9 with TRBJ2-7, with 12 positions matching TRBD2. Germline CDR1 is SEHNR and CDR2 is FQNEAQ (reference sequence). J gave up 3 bases and V 4 bases, and 10 bases lay outside the gene matches. The CDR3 covers 17 residues. CDR3 bases: TGTGCCAGCAGCTCCCCTTGGTGGACTAGCGGGGTCTACGAGCAGTACTTC. Protein sequence: CASSSPWWTSGVYEQYF.

This clone was counted ten times or more. The rearrangement uses TRBV10-1 and TRBJ2-3; D is unresolved. The germline gives CDR1 WNHNN, CDR2 SYGVQD (reference sequence). Trimming removed 1 base at V and 2 bases at J, with 7 bases between. The CDR3 contains 14 residues. The CDR3 here is CASSEYLITDTQYF. The CDR3 region has the DNA TGCGCCAGCAGTGAGTACTTAATCACAGATACGCAGTATTTT.

The chain uses TRBV29-1 and TRBJ2-2, with D tentatively TRBD1 (6 bases). The CDR3 extends over 14 amino acids. The germline gives CDR1 SQVTM, CDR2 ANQGSEA. V shed 6 bases and J shed 1 base, with 12 bases lying between them. CDR3 sequence reads: CSVRTAQNTGELFF. The CDR3 nucleotides read TGCAGCGTAAGGACAGCACAGAACACCGGGGAGCTGTTTTTT.

The gene calls are TRBV28 and TRBJ2-1, with TRBD2 matching 13 bases. V dropped 5 bases and J dropped 9; count of bases not matched to a gene: 4. Germline assignment: CDR1 MDHEN and CDR2 SYDVKM. The CDR3 is 14 residues long. The CDR3: CASSPGLAGAEQFF. The CDR3 coding sequence is TGTGCCAGCAGTCCTGGACTAGCGGGAGCTGAGCAGTTCTTC.

This clone was detected a few times. The V call is TRBV6-1, the J call TRBJ1-5; a possible D gene is TRBD1 (5 bases). The CDR3 extends over 15 amino acids. Germline CDR1 is MNHNS and CDR2 is SASEGT. V shed 9 bases and J shed 4 bases, with 19 bases lying between them. The CDR3 DNA reads as TGTGCCAGTACACTAGTGGCGGGGGGGAATCAGCCCCAGCATTTT. Its translation is CASTLVAGGNQPQHF.

This rearrangement joins TRBV5-4 to TRBJ1-1, with D hard to call. In germline, CDR1 is SGHNT, CDR2 YYREEE (reference sequence). The length of the CDR3 is 15 residues. Trimming shortened V by 4 bases and J by 0 bases, and 13 bases separated the two germline ends. The CDR3 region is CASSRRETMNTEAFF. In DNA form, the CDR3 reads TGTGCCAGCAGCCGTCGGGAGACCATGAACACTGAAGCTTTCTTT.

The CDR3, as DNA: TGTGCCAGCAGCCCCCTCGATCAGCCCCAGCATTTT. Amino acids: CASSPLDQPQHF. This chain joins TRBV2 and TRBJ1-5; no definite D call. The V gene lost 6 bases and the J gene lost 5 bases, with 8 bases spanning the gap. Per germline, CDR1 SNHLY and CDR2 FYNNEI. The CDR3 spans 12 residues.

This sequence joins TRBV28 and TRBJ2-1; the D is unclear. V was pared by 6 bases and J by 12 bases, with 12 bases between. Germline V gives CDR1 MDHEN, CDR2 SYDVKM. This CDR3 comprises 11 residues. CDR3 region: CASSAGWRQFF. In DNA, the CDR3 is TGTGCCAGCAGCGCCGGGTGGCGGCAGTTCTTC.

The rearrangement joins TRBV30 to TRBJ1-2; D remains ambiguous. Trimming cost V 0 bases and J 7 bases, with 12 bases left between them. Germline loops: CDR1 GTSNPN, CDR2 SVGIG (reference sequence). CDR3 length: 13 residues. DNA for the CDR3: TGTGCCTGGAGTGTACGAGGGTGGGGTGGCTACACCTTC. Protein product: CAWSVRGWGGYTF.

This clone has a single count. CDR3 sequence: CASSLRSGRETQYF. DNA of the CDR3: TGTGCCAGCAGCTTACGAAGCGGAAGAGAGACCCAGTACTTC. J is TRBJ2-5 and V is TRBV7-8, with D maybe TRBD2 (5 bases). The CDR3 consists of 14 residues. Germline assignment: CDR1 SGHVS and CDR2 FQNEAQ. V was pared by 2 bases and J by 4 bases, with 11 bases between.

In this sample, this clone turned up a few times. The chain carries TRBV27 and TRBJ2-7; the D is unclear. Germline V CDR1 and CDR2: MNHEY, SMNVEV (reference sequence). CDR3 length: 11 residues. V lost 5 bases and J 4 bases, leaving 6 bases between the germline ends. CDR3 in amino acids: CASSIHYEQYF. CDR3 bases: TGTGCCAGCAGTATCCATTACGAGCAGTACTTC.

The chain is built from TRBV2 and TRBJ1-1; the D gene is possibly TRBD1 (5 bases). Looked up from germline, CDR1 is SNHLY and CDR2 is FYNNEI. V was pared by 5 bases and J by 6 bases, with 28 bases between. CDR3 length equals 18 residues. The CDR3 loop is CASSPERIPGSRLAEAFF. CDR3 coding DNA: TGTGCCAGCAGTCCTGAACGGATCCCAGGGTCTCGGCTAGCTGAAGCTTTCTTT. Full variable domain (remainder filled in from reference TRBV2 and TRBJ1-1): EPEVTQTPSHQVTQMGQEVILRCVPISNHLYFYWYRQILGQKVEFLVSFYNNEISEKSEIFDDQFSVERPDGSNFTLKIRSTKLEDSAMYFCASSPERIPGSRLAEAFFGQGTRLTVV.